Listed below are T cell receptor beta chains from one sample, sequenced in a study of cytomegalovirus exposure and HLA in healthy donors. Clones were read by immunoSEQ multiplex PCR, and TCRdb kept only the in-frame ones, dropping some. The sample carries over 45,000 clones, approximately 83% recorded once. The sequencing sample was made of PBMCs. The receptors were sampled from a young man in good health and CMV-seronegative. Each CDR3 is given with its conserved first and last residue. D genes are given only for firm matches. Clone sizes are given selectively: once, few, many, or a class where the clone is expanded.

V: TRBV27; D: TRBD1; size: NA; J: TRBJ1-2; DNA: TGTGCCAGCAGCTCCGGACAGGGGCGGCGCTATGATGGCTACACCTTC; CDR3: CASSSGQGRRYDGYTF
V: TRBV30; D: TRBD2; size: NA; J: TRBJ2-1; DNA: TGTGCCTGGAGACACCTTAGCGGGAGCGAGCAGTTCTTC; CDR3: CAWRHLSGSEQFF
V: TRBV5-8; D: TRBD1; size: NA; J: TRBJ2-1; DNA: TGTGCCAGCAGCTCCGGACAGGGGCGATACAATGAGCAGTTCTTC; CDR3: CASSSGQGRYNEQFF
V: TRBV7-2; D: TRBD1; size: NA; J: TRBJ2-1; DNA: TGTGCCAGCAGCTTACCGGGACAGGGGGCGAATGAGCAGTTCTTC; CDR3: CASSLPGQGANEQFF
V: TRBV18; D: NA; size: NA; J: TRBJ1-2; DNA: TGTGCCAGCTCTCGAGGGAGCCAGGATGGCTACACCTTC; CDR3: CASSRGSQDGYTF
V: TRBV9; D: NA; size: NA; J: TRBJ2-3; DNA: TGTGCCAGCAGCGTAGAGCGGCGAACAGATACGCAGTATTTT; CDR3: CASSVERRTDTQYF
V: TRBV11-2; D: NA; size: few; J: TRBJ2-7; DNA: TGTGCCAGCAGCACGACAGTGGAGGGCGGGACCTACGAGCAGTACTTC; CDR3: CASSTTVEGGTYEQYF
V: TRBV11-2; D: NA; size: NA; J: TRBJ1-2; DNA: TGTGCCAGCAGCTTGGAGGGGTTTGGAGGCTACACCTTC; CDR3: CASSLEGFGGYTF
V: TRBV18; D: NA; size: NA; J: TRBJ1-1; DNA: TGTGCCAGCTCACCCACCATACAGGACAAGAACACTGAAGCTTTCTTT; CDR3: CASSPTIQDKNTEAFF
V: TRBV4-2; D: TRBD1; size: NA; J: TRBJ1-2; DNA: TGTGCCAGCAGCCTTGGGACAGGGATTAACTATGGCTACACCTTC; CDR3: CASSLGTGINYGYTF
V: TRBV19; D: NA; size: NA; J: TRBJ1-1; DNA: TGTGCCAGTAGCCAGTCGACAAGACTGAACACTGAAGCTTTCTTT; CDR3: CASSQSTRLNTEAFF
V: TRBV7-2; D: NA; size: NA; J: TRBJ2-3; DNA: TGTGCCAGTTTGGGGCAACGCACAGATACGCAGTATTTT; CDR3: CASLGQRTDTQYF
V: TRBV11-2; D: TRBD2; size: once; J: TRBJ2-1; DNA: TGTGCCAGCAGCTTAAGGGCGGGGGTCAATGAGCAGTTCTTC; CDR3: CASSLRAGVNEQFF
V: TRBV7-2; D: TRBD1; size: NA; J: TRBJ2-7; DNA: TGTGCCAGCAGCCGATACCCCGGGACAGCCGACGAGCAGTACTTC; CDR3: CASSRYPGTADEQYF
V: TRBV9; D: TRBD2; size: NA; J: TRBJ2-5; DNA: TGTGCCAGCAGCCCCAAGGCTAGCGGCCTTGGGACCCAGTACTTC; CDR3: CASSPKASGLGTQYF
V: TRBV7-9; D: NA; size: medium-sized; J: TRBJ2-3; DNA: TGTGCCAGCAGCCCCCCAGGGGCCGAGAGCACAGATACGCAGTATTTT; CDR3: CASSPPGAESTDTQYF
V: TRBV11-2; D: NA; size: NA; J: TRBJ2-1; DNA: TGTGCCAGCAGCTCTATCAAGGGGCTCTCCTACAATGAGCAGTTCTTC; CDR3: CASSSIKGLSYNEQFF
V: TRBV10-3; D: TRBD2; size: NA; J: TRBJ2-2; DNA: TGTGCCATCAGTGAGCGGGGGGCTAGCGGGGGGACGAAAGACAACACCGGGGAGCTGTTTTTT; CDR3: CAISERGASGGTKDNTGELFF
V: TRBV9; D: TRBD2; size: NA; J: TRBJ2-1; DNA: TGTGCCAGCAGCGCCGGGGGGAGCTCCTACAATGAGCAGTTCTTC; CDR3: CASSAGGSSYNEQFF
V: TRBV19; D: NA; size: NA; J: TRBJ2-3; DNA: TGTGCCAGTAGTATAATGGGCGGGATAAGCACAGATACGCAGTATTTT; CDR3: CASSIMGGISTDTQYF
V: TRBV7-6; D: TRBD1; size: NA; J: TRBJ1-5; DNA: TGTGCCAGCAGCGCTCGGACAGGAGGGGGTGAACCCCAGCATTTT; CDR3: CASSARTGGGEPQHF
V: TRBV5-6; D: TRBD1; size: NA; J: TRBJ2-2; DNA: TGTGCCAGCAGCTTATGGACAGGAAGGAACACCGGGGAGCTGTTTTTT; CDR3: CASSLWTGRNTGELFF
V: TRBV27; D: NA; size: NA; J: TRBJ2-7; DNA: TGTGCCAGCAGTTTAAAGGGGGTTGGCTACGAGCAGTACTTC; CDR3: CASSLKGVGYEQYF
V: TRBV9; D: NA; size: NA; J: TRBJ1-4; DNA: TGTGCCAGCAGCGTAGATTTGTCAGCGGAAAAACTGTTTTTT; CDR3: CASSVDLSAEKLFF
V: TRBV6-1; D: NA; size: NA; J: TRBJ2-7; DNA: TGTGCCAGCAGAGAGGGGGGGTACTACGAGCAGTACTTC; CDR3: CASREGGYYEQYF
V: TRBV6-5; D: TRBD1; size: NA; J: TRBJ2-7; DNA: TGTGCCAGCAGCCAGGGACAGGACCCCTACGAGCAGTACTTC; CDR3: CASSQGQDPYEQYF
V: TRBV6-1; D: NA; size: NA; J: TRBJ1-5; DNA: TGTGCCAGCAGTGAAGGGGAAGGTGGAGGTCAGCCCCAGCATTTT; CDR3: CASSEGEGGGQPQHF
V: TRBV5-1; D: NA; size: NA; J: TRBJ2-7; DNA: TGCGCCAGCAGCTTGGGAGGGGGAAGCTCCTACGAGCAGTACTTC; CDR3: CASSLGGGSSYEQYF
V: TRBV11-2; D: TRBD2; size: NA; J: TRBJ2-2; DNA: TGTGCCAGCAGCTTCGGGGGAGGGGCCGGGGAGCTGTTTTTT; CDR3: CASSFGGGAGELFF
V: TRBV7-8; D: NA; size: NA; J: TRBJ1-1; DNA: TGTGCCAGCAGCTTAGTAATCGACAGTGAAGCTTTCTTT; CDR3: CASSLVIDSEAFF